The rows below give T cell receptor beta chains drawn from one sample of a study of blood T cells in healthy people across ages. MiXCR, run by TCRdb on the 5' RACE reads, gives a single entry per CDR3 protein. This table holds some 900,000 distinct CDR3 sequences, 45% to 50% found once. The sequenced sample consisted of blood. The source is a man aged 25 to 40 in good health. The conserved cysteine and the conserved F or W are not part of the CDR3 here.

v_call: TRBV20-1
cdr3_aa: SAKTGGRGYT

v_call: TRBV6-1
cdr3_aa: ASREIGLSSTDTQY

v_call: TRBV9
cdr3_aa: ASSPLPSVGGRETQY

v_call: TRBV7-9
cdr3_aa: ASSSNREPPHEQY

v_call: TRBV7-9
cdr3_aa: ASSPRVDLAEQY

v_call: TRBV6-5
cdr3_aa: ASSYSRSTSGPYEQY

v_call: TRBV4-1
cdr3_aa: ASSQGPSGVGYEQF

v_call: TRBV6-1
cdr3_aa: ASSVTGFYSPLH

v_call: TRBV3-1
cdr3_aa: ASSHPFDTEAF

v_call: TRBV10-3
cdr3_aa: ASKPGFGADTQY

v_call: TRBV12-3/TRBV12-4
cdr3_aa: ASSGYRDDSGNTIY

v_call: TRBV20-1
cdr3_aa: SASQLVADTQY

v_call: TRBV12-3/TRBV12-4
cdr3_aa: ASSLQLAYNEQF

v_call: TRBV5-6
cdr3_aa: ASMPGTFYNEQF

v_call: TRBV5-1
cdr3_aa: ASSLTAGNSPLH

v_call: TRBV29-1
cdr3_aa: SVAGTGGKETQY

v_call: TRBV27
cdr3_aa: ASSPRIGGGGYNEQF

v_call: TRBV5-1
cdr3_aa: ASIREGQDNEQF

v_call: TRBV20-1
cdr3_aa: SAKPGQVFNSPLH

v_call: TRBV6-6
cdr3_aa: ASSYGAGFNEQY

v_call: TRBV3-1
cdr3_aa: ASSQVPGNNSPLH

v_call: TRBV28
cdr3_aa: ASSLSQEGLRTDTQY

v_call: TRBV28
cdr3_aa: ANSSETAHFDTQY

v_call: TRBV20-1
cdr3_aa: SAEIGAQLLPF

v_call: TRBV11-2
cdr3_aa: ASGGGYTETQY

v_call: TRBV6-5
cdr3_aa: ASSPDRDSDEQY

v_call: TRBV7-2
cdr3_aa: ASSVPGLRVKETQY

v_call: TRBV6-2/TRBV6-3
cdr3_aa: ASSLTRGGNLEAF

v_call: TRBV6-1
cdr3_aa: ASSEGWRLAGRGQNIQY

v_call: TRBV7-2
cdr3_aa: ASSSTSGGETQY

v_call: TRBV14
cdr3_aa: ASSLGLEGTQY

v_call: TRBV7-8
cdr3_aa: ASSEEYSNQPQH

v_call: TRBV11-2
cdr3_aa: ASSSGPWGDTQY

v_call: TRBV7-2
cdr3_aa: ASSRPDARTRQY

v_call: TRBV29-1
cdr3_aa: SGKRGTGGAPGTEAF

v_call: TRBV6-5
cdr3_aa: ASSYSLGQDQPQH

v_call: TRBV5-1
cdr3_aa: ASSAGTRTSNTGELF

v_call: TRBV4-1
cdr3_aa: ASSHSGGDDTQY

v_call: TRBV28
cdr3_aa: ASSPLAGGYGYT

v_call: TRBV4-3
cdr3_aa: ASGRDRGTYEQY

v_call: TRBV7-2
cdr3_aa: ASSHPRTSGRYEQY

v_call: TRBV7-9
cdr3_aa: ASSKGPGRRSTDTQY

v_call: TRBV6-9
cdr3_aa: ASSYSTRVAQETQY

v_call: TRBV10-3
cdr3_aa: ASYDRRYGETQY

v_call: TRBV29-1
cdr3_aa: SVETSGGSTDTQY

v_call: TRBV2
cdr3_aa: ASSEVYGYT

v_call: TRBV20-1
cdr3_aa: SASRQGSVQLHGYT

v_call: TRBV28
cdr3_aa: ASRWGALDTQY

v_call: TRBV6-2/TRBV6-3
cdr3_aa: ASRKETYEQY

v_call: TRBV29-1
cdr3_aa: SVRQGNSNQPQH

v_call: TRBV3-1
cdr3_aa: ASSQRISGVLQETQY

v_call: TRBV28
cdr3_aa: ASSLGRSEVNGQY

v_call: TRBV2
cdr3_aa: ASSGQGYNERF

v_call: TRBV20-1
cdr3_aa: SATGIYYEQY

v_call: TRBV28
cdr3_aa: ASSLAGTGSNKQF

v_call: TRBV27
cdr3_aa: ASSTDEGTDTQY

v_call: TRBV4-3
cdr3_aa: ASSPPADANTGELF

v_call: TRBV7-2
cdr3_aa: ASSLAASGGDTQY

v_call: TRBV12-3/TRBV12-4
cdr3_aa: ASSLSRVRTDTQY

v_call: TRBV29-1
cdr3_aa: SVVKIGGKNIQY